The T cell receptor beta chain described here comes from a study of beta chain features in type 1 diabetes. Per germline, CDR1 LNHNV and CDR2 YYDKDF (reference sequence). V gave up 0 bases and J gave up 6 bases; unmatched junction bases: 14. The CDR3 has 17 residues. Per donor, one heparinised blood draw averaged about 116 mL. The authors sorted CD4+ naive, central memory, regulatory and stem cell-like memory cells via CD45RO/CCR7/CD25/CD127/CD95/CD27. On this clone: The antigen is not known.

All of the isolated RNA was reverse transcribed, so expressed TCRB transcripts were sequenced. Here immunoSEQ multiplex PCR was the method, and the copy in TCRdb shows in-frame clones only, minus some. The sample has hundreds of thousands of clones; roughly an eighth are singletons. Study-level points and caveats: Type 1 diabetes patients showed a moderate but significant shortening of TCRB CDR3s in all four CD4+ subsets.

The source of this sequence is a man younger than 35 with type 1 diabetes. The sample consisted of naive CD4+ T cells from blood. The V gene is TRBV15, the J gene TRBJ2-7, with 7 bases identical to TRBD2. The CDR3 sequence is CATSREPPTSDGAEQYF. The CDR3 nucleotides are TGTGCCACCAGCAGAGAGCCCCCAACTAGCGACGGAGCCGAGCAGTACTTC.